This T cell receptor (beta chain) came from a study of T cell responses to AZD1222 COVID-19 vaccine (dated by TCRdb to the early 2020s). Study-level background: AZD1222 recipients given second doses at about 4 weeks or at about 12 weeks were pooled, since spike-specific TCR depth and breadth were not found to differ between the two schedules. A total of about 230 trial participants underwent TCR sequencing, of whom 200 to 220 received two doses of AZD1222 and some 25 received two doses of the MenACWY control vaccine. Trial participants were enrolled by age into 18-55, 56-69 and 70-plus year subgroups, with around 140, 26 and 57 TCR-sequenced participants respectively. What the authors observed across the whole study: Participants were mostly white British and included more females than males, and it was suggested by the authors that clonal diversity may have been underestimated. Conclusions about previously exposed vaccinees were limited because only six or seven AZD1222 recipients were SARS-CoV-2 seropositive at baseline. After two AZD1222 doses, both the breadth and the depth of spike-specific TCRs were significantly higher than at day 0 and than in MenACWY recipients. Reportedly, almost half of the unique spike-specific TCRs recognized epitopes lying outside the regions that are mutated in the B.1.351 and B.1.1.7 variants. Because no day 14 peak-response samples were available, the repertoires could be characterized only after the peak T cell response. The 56-69-year group was small, and its depth increase did not reach significance, likely because of low power. The whole spike protein was spanned by vaccine-associated CD4 TCRs, and dominant responses were seen in regions 160-218 and 743-854.

Measured from the cysteine to the phenylalanine, the CDR3 is 16 residues long. Of all the DNA, just the CDR3 is kept, 48 bases in frame from base 1. The V end loses 2 bases and the J end loses 3 bases, and a stretch of 17 bases separates them. CDR1 MNHEY and CDR2 SVGAGI were looked up in the germline V gene. The CDR3 regions of human TCRbeta chains were analyzed by immunosequencing. Turning to the authors' computational methods: TCRs in the repertoires were compared against a reference library of SARS-CoV-2-specific TCRs that had been generated with the MIRA antigen-specificity platform. Breadth was defined as the fraction of unique TCRs that were SARS-CoV-2-associated. Depth was defined as the fraction of total T cells that were SARS-CoV-2-associated. Using the MIRA data, each spike-specific TCR was assigned both to the spike region to which the TCR was reactive and to a CD4 or CD8 class. Log10-transformed breadth and depth values were compared by one-way ANOVA with Sidak's multiple comparisons tests. Drawn from immuneACCESS, this table holds only the in-frame rearrangements with V and J called that TCRdb kept. Clones are partly lost; checked studies trace under half to an unresolved V gene and leave the rest unexplained. V, J and clone size were drawn from that table, and D and trimming were deduced from the DNA. A total of around 130,000 clones appear in this sample, about 93% of them only once. The top ten constitute 5.4% of the sample.

The time point label corresponds to: baseline before first vaccination. Samples from vaccinated people were obtained from the UK trials COV001 and COV002, which included a single-blind randomized controlled phase 2/3 trial of AZD1222 (ChAdOx1 nCoV-19) in healthy adults. For TCRbeta chain sequencing, PBMC samples were collected from trial participants at day 0 and at day 28 after the second dose. As regards this clone: Its antigen remains undetermined. Nothing much larger sits one base from this clone, and base qualities are not available.

The TCR originated in an adult in good health. Recombination linked TRBV6-5 to TRBJ2-7, with the identity of the D gene unclear. This specimen was peripheral blood, taken on day 0 of AZD1222 vaccination. The CDR3 is CASSYDGAGDYYEQYF. In nucleotide form, the sequence is TGTGCCAGCAGTTACGATGGTGCAGGAGATTACTACGAGCAGTACTTC.